A single TCR beta chain is shown here with its context. Its antigen specificity is not known. These data originate in a study of T cells expressing NK-cell markers (dated by TCRdb to 2020 to 2021). Context from the whole study: Three sorted T-cell subsets (CD3+CD56+NKG2C+, CD3+CD56+NKG2C- and CD3+CD56-NKG2C+) from about 8 donors had their TCR beta-chain repertoires profiled. Libraries were sequenced as 2 x 150 bp reads on Illumina HiSeq 2000/2500, MiSeq or NextSeq. The eight sequenced donors were randomly selected healthy volunteers, three men and five women. Seven of the eight sequenced donors were HCMV-seropositive and one was HCMV-seronegative.

Sequenced using an Illumina HiSeq 2000. The TCR beta cDNA libraries were made using 5'RACE template switching, a step that added both a universal primer site and unique molecular identifiers. cDNA synthesis was primed from the TCR beta constant segment and was followed by two successive PCR amplification steps. In the source study's methods: MIGEC handled demultiplexing of the reads and grouping by UMI, while MiTCR was used to assemble and quantify clonotypes. Only TCR cDNA sequences supported by at least two reads were kept to exclude erroneous sequences. The tcR package was used for downstream repertoire analysis, and clonotypes were matched between fractions using CDR3 nucleotide sequence together with V segment. VDJmatch was used to annotate antigen specificity against VDJdb, with one amino acid substitution allowed in CDR3. TCRdb reprocessed the public reads and reports one entry per CDR3 protein sequence, without DNA. TCRdb's processing, not the study's, gives the V and J calls here. This sample's table has entries for about 260,000 distinct CDR3 sequences. Jointly, the top ten make up 4% to 5% of the sample.

HCMV-specific IgG was detected in serum with a commercial ELISA kit to determine HCMV serostatus. Ficoll density gradient centrifugation was used to isolate peripheral blood mononuclear cells from blood. The CDR3, cysteine through phenylalanine, is 13 amino acids long. No DNA sequence was recorded. Via the germline V gene (reference sequence), CDR1 is DFQATT and CDR2 SNEGSKA. The study at large found these results: In about 6 donors, the dominant CD3+CD56+NKG2C+ clonotypes were found to rank among the top 10 CD8+ clonotypes and to make up roughly 1.0-7.5% of CD8+ T cells. Those dominant clonotypes were again the most abundant among CD3+CD56-NKG2C+ cells in four donors, at roughly 28.3-60.1%. It remained unclear whether the expanded NKG2C-expressing T cell clones were specific for HCMV antigens.

The source material was blood T cells: a sorted CD56 or NKG2C T cell subset, CD4+ or CD8+ T cells, or bulk PBMC T cells (not recorded which). The sequence was collected from a woman between 18 and 70 years old in good health. The chain uses TRBV20-1 and TRBJ2-1; TCRdb designates TRBD2, a call that cannot be tested without DNA. The CDR3 has the sequence CSAREGLINEQFF.